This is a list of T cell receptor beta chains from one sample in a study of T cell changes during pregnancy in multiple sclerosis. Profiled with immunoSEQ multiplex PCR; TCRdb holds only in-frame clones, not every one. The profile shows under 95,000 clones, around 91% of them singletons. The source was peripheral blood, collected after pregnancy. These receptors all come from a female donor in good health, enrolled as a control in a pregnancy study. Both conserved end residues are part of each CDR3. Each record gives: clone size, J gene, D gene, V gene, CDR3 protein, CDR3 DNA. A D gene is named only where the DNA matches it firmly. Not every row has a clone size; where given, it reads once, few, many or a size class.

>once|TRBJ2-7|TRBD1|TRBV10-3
CATRTGPTYEQYF
TGTGCCACCCGGACAGGGCCCACCTACGAGCAGTACTTC
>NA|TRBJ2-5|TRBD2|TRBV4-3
CASSQELAGATGTQYF
TGCGCCAGCAGCCAAGAACTAGCGGGGGCTACAGGGACCCAGTACTTC
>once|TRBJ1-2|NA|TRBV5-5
CASSFSQTTYGYTF
TGTGCCAGCAGCTTCTCACAGACCACTTATGGCTACACCTTC
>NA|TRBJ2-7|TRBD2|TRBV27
CASSPVTSGFGYEQYF
TGTGCCAGCAGCCCAGTCACTAGCGGGTTTGGCTACGAGCAGTACTTC
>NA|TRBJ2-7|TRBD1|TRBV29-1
CSVERDRGREQYF
TGCAGCGTTGAGAGGGACAGGGGTCGGGAGCAGTACTTC
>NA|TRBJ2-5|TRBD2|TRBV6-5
CASSYSGGGQETQYF
TGTGCCAGCAGTTACTCGGGCGGGGGTCAAGAGACCCAGTACTTC
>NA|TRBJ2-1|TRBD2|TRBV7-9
CASSPSPLAGVYNEQFF
TGTGCCAGCAGCCCAAGCCCCCTAGCGGGGGTCTACAATGAGCAGTTCTTC
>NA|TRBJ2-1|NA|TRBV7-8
CASSLEGPGSYNEQFF
TGTGCCAGCAGCTTAGAAGGTCCGGGGTCCTACAATGAGCAGTTCTTC
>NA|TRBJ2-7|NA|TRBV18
CASSPTGYEQYF
TGTGCCAGCTCACCTACAGGGTACGAGCAGTACTTC
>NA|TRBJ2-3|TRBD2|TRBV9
CASSFRLAGPGDTQYF
TGTGCCAGCAGCTTCAGACTAGCGGGTCCAGGGGATACGCAGTATTTT
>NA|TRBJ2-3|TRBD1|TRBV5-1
CASSLGDRDTDTQYF
TGCGCCAGCAGCTTGGGAGACAGGGACACAGATACGCAGTATTTT
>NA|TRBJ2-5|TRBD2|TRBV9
CASSFTGGKRETQYF
TGTGCCAGCAGCTTCACGGGGGGGAAGAGAGAGACCCAGTACTTC
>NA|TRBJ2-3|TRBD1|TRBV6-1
CASWSWGRGQDTQYF
TGTGCCAGCTGGAGTTGGGGCAGGGGGCAAGATACGCAGTATTTT
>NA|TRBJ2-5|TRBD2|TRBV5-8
CASSPGSGGHKETQYF
TGTGCCAGCAGCCCAGGTAGCGGGGGACACAAAGAGACCCAGTACTTC
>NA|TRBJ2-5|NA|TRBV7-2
CASSFDRYQETQYF
TGTGCCAGCAGCTTTGACAGGTACCAAGAGACCCAGTACTTC
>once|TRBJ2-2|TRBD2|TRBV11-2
CASSSPNVLAANTGELFF
TGTGCCAGCAGCTCCCCGAACGTCCTAGCGGCTAACACCGGGGAGCTGTTTTTT
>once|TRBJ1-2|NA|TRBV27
CASSPSLDSVLNYGYTF
TGTGCCAGCAGTCCCTCCTTGGACAGCGTCCTTAACTATGGCTACACCTTC
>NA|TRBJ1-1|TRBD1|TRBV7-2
CASSPDRVLEAFF
TGTGCCAGCAGCCCCGACAGGGTACTTGAAGCTTTCTTT
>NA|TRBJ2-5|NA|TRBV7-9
CASSFRQGRGQETQYF
TGTGCCAGCAGCTTCCGACAGGGGAGGGGACAAGAGACCCAGTACTTC
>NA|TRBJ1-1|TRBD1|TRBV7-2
CASSLASVTGDPFF
TGTGCCAGCAGCTTAGCGAGCGTGACAGGGGATCCTTTCTTT
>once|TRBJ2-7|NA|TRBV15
CATSSRTGTYEQYF
TGTGCCACCAGCTCTCGGACTGGGACCTACGAGCAGTACTTC
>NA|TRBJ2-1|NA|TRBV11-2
CASSPSWGGGANEQFF
TGTGCCAGCAGCCCCTCGTGGGGAGGGGGGGCAAATGAGCAGTTCTTC
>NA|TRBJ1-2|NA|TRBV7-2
CASREKYGYTF
TGTGCCAGCAGAGAGAAGTATGGCTACACCTTC
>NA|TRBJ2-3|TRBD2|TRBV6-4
CASSWGTSGGTDTQYF
TGTGCCAGCAGCTGGGGGACTAGCGGGGGCACAGATACGCAGTATTTT
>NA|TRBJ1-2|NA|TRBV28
CASSLLGGARGGNYGYTF
TGTGCCAGCAGTTTATTGGGGGGCGCCCGGGGGGGAAACTATGGCTACACCTTC
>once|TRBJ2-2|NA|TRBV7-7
CASSLSVSGELFF
TGTGCTAGCAGTCTTTCCGTGTCCGGGGAGCTGTTTTTT
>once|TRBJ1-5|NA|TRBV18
CASSPGPARARNQPQHF
TGTGCCAGCTCACCAGGCCCAGCGAGGGCGCGCAATCAGCCCCAGCATTTT
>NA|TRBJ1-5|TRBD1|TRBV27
CASSPDRGISNQPQHF
TGTGCCAGCAGCCCGGACAGGGGCATTAGCAATCAGCCCCAGCATTTT
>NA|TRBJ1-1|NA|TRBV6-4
CASSSFPRTEAFF
TGTGCCAGCAGCTCCTTCCCGAGGACTGAAGCTTTCTTT
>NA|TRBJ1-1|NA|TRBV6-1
CASLEGRSGDTEAFF
TGTGCCAGCCTTGAGGGGCGATCGGGGGACACTGAAGCTTTCTTT
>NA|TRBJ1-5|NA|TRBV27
CASSLGRGNQPQHF
TGTGCCAGCAGTTTAGGAAGGGGTAATCAGCCCCAGCATTTT
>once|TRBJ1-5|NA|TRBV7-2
CASSPLGEGPEQPQHF
TGTGCCAGCAGCCCCCTAGGAGAGGGCCCCGAACAGCCCCAGCATTTT
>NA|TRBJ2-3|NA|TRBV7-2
CASSLTRRDTQYF
TGTGCCAGCAGCTTAACTAGACGAGATACGCAGTATTTT
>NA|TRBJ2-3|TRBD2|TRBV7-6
CASSLDLGLAGGRKDTQYF
TGTGCCAGCAGCTTAGACCTGGGATTAGCGGGGGGTAGGAAAGATACGCAGTATTTT
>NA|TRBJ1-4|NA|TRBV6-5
CASSTPDKKLFF
TGTGCCAGCAGTACCCCGGACAAAAAACTGTTTTTT
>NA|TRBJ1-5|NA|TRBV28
CASSLGGTNQPQHF
TGTGCCAGCAGTTTAGGGGGGACCAATCAGCCCCAGCATTTT
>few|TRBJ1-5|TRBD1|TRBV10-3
CAPQGQGAIPQHF
TGTGCCCCCCAAGGACAGGGGGCTATCCCCCAGCATTTT
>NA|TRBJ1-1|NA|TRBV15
CATSRDGQMNTEAFF
TGTGCCACCAGCAGAGATGGGCAGATGAACACTGAAGCTTTCTTT
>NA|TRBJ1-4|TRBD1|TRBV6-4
CASRWDRAKLFF
TGTGCCAGCAGATGGGACAGGGCCAAACTGTTTTTT
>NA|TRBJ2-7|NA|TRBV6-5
CASSYSSTRYSYEQYF
TGTGCCAGCAGTTACTCGTCTACCCGGTACTCCTACGAGCAGTACTTC
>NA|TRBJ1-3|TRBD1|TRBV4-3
CASSQDRGTDTIYF
TGCGCCAGCAGCCAAGACCGGGGGACAGACACCATATATTTT
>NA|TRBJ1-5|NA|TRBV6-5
CASKRSGSNQPQHF
TGTGCCAGCAAACGATCGGGGAGCAATCAGCCCCAGCATTTT
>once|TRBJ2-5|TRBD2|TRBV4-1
CASSPGTSGGARETQYF
TGCGCCAGCAGCCCCGGGACTAGCGGGGGGGCAAGGGAGACCCAGTACTTC
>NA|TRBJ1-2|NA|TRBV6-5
CASSRVTGTHGYTF
TGTGCCAGCAGTAGGGTAACGGGGACACATGGCTACACCTTC
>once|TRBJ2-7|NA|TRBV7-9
CASSSGTPAESYEQYF
TGTGCCAGCAGCTCCGGGACACCGGCTGAATCCTACGAGCAGTACTTC
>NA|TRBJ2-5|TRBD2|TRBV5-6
CASSWTSGRETQYF
TGTGCCAGCAGCTGGACTAGCGGGAGAGAGACCCAGTACTTC
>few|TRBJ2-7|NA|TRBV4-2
CASSQVQGHQEYEQYF
TGTGCCAGCAGCCAAGTTCAGGGGCACCAAGAATACGAGCAGTACTTC
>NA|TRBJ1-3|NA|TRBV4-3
CASSGGGRRNTIYF
TGCGCCAGCAGCGGGGGGGGGCGACGAAACACCATATATTTT
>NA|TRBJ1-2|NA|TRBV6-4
CASSDGAWGYTF
TGTGCCAGCAGTGACGGGGCGTGGGGCTACACCTTC
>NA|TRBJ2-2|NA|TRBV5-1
CASSFSRGSGELFF
TGCGCCAGCAGCTTTAGTAGGGGCTCCGGGGAGCTGTTTTTT
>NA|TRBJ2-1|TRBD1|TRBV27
CASGSDRANEQFF
TGTGCCAGCGGTTCGGACAGGGCGAATGAGCAGTTCTTC
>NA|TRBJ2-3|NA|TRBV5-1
CASSLVAGATDTQYF
TGCGCCAGCAGCTTGGTGGCGGGGGCCACAGATACGCAGTATTTT
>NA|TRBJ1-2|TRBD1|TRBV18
CASSPPYGGQGIYGYTF
TGTGCCAGCTCACCACCGTATGGGGGACAGGGAATCTATGGCTACACCTTC
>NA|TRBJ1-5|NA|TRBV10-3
CAISDGPGNQPQHF
TGTGCCATCAGTGATGGCCCGGGGAATCAGCCCCAGCATTTT
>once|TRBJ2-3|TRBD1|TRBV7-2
CASVGDRETDTQYF
TGTGCCAGCGTGGGGGACAGGGAGACAGATACGCAGTATTTT
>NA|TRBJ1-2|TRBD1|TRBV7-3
CASSHPGQTGYTF
TGTGCCAGCAGCCATCCGGGACAGACTGGCTACACCTTC